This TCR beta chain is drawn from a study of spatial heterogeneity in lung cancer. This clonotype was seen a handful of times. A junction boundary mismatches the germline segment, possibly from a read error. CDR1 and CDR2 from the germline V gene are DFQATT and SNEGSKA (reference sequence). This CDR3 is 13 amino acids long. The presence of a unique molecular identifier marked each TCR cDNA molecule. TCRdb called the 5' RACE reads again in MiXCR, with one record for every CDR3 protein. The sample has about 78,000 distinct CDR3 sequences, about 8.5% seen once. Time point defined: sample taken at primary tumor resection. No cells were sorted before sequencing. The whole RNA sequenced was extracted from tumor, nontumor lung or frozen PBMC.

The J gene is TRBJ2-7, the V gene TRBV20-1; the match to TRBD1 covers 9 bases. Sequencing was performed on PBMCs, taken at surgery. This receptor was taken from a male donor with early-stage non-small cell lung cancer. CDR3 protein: CSARGDRAYEQYF. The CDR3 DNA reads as TGCAGTGCCAGAGGGGACAGGGCCTACGAGCAGTACTTC.